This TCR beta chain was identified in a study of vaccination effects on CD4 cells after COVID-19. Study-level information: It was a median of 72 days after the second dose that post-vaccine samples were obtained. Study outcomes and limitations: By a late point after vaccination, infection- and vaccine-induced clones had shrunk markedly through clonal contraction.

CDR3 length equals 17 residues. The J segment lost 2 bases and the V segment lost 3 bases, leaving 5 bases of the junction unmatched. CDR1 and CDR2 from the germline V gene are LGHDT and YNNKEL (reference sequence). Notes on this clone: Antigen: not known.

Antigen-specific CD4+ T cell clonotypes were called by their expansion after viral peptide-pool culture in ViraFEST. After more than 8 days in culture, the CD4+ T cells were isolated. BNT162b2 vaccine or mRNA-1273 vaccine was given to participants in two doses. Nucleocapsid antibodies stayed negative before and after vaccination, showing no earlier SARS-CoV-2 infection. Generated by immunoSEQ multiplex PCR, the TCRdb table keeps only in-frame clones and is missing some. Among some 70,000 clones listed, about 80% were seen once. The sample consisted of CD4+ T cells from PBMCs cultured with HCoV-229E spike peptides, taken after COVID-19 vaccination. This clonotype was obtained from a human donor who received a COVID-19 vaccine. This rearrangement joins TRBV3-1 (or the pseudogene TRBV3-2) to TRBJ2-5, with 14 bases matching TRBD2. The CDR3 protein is CASSQGTSGGDQETQYF. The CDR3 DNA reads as TGTGCCAGCAGCCAGGGGACTAGCGGGGGAGATCAAGAGACCCAGTACTTC.